This T cell receptor (beta chain) comes out of a study of T cell responses to AZD1222 COVID-19 vaccine. Germline lookup yields CDR1 SGHDN and CDR2 FVKESK. The CDR3 has 12 amino acids. Between the trimmed V and J ends, which lost 3 bases and 8 bases, there was a span of 7 bases. The table came from immunoSEQ multiplex PCR; TCRdb's copy has only in-frame clones and leaves some out. The data hold tens of thousands of clones, with about nine tenths observed a single time. Source: peripheral blood, taken on day 0 of MenACWY control vaccination. The rearrangement uses TRBV14 and TRBJ1-4, with D uncertain. The receptor was derived from an adult in good health. DNA for the CDR3: TGTGCCAGCAGCCATTTCCGGGAAAAACTGTTTTTT. Its protein is CASSHFREKLFF.